This record looks at one TCR beta chain sequence and its context. Antigen unknown. The CDR3 sequence is 16 residues long. Germline assignment: CDR1 SGHRS and CDR2 YFSETQ. V was shortened by 0 bases and J by 1 base, with 13 bases between the two germline ends. The data are from a study of OX40 agonist ivuxolimab in advanced cancers. Overall study findings and caveats: The antigens recognized by the expanded peripheral T cells, that is their antigen specificity, were not determined. At doses 0.1 to 3.0 mg/kg, CD4+ and CD8+ clones expanded.

Only in-frame clones appear in the TCRdb table, and some are missing; sequencing was by immunoSEQ multiplex PCR. The data show roughly 56,000 clones, approximately 85% seen once. The starting material was CD4+ or CD8+ T cells sorted from blood, obtained in a trial of the OX40 agonist ivuxolimab. This receptor was obtained from an adult with an advanced solid tumor such as melanoma, head and neck, liver or kidney cancer. The chain employs TRBV5-1 and TRBJ2-5; D may be TRBD1 (6 bases). The CDR3 bases are TGCGCCAGCAGCTTGGCCCCCGGACAGTTCCAAGAGACCCAGTACTTC. This encodes CASSLAPGQFQETQYF.